These T cell receptor beta chains were read from a single sample in a study of vaccination effects on CD4 cells after COVID-19. No antigen has been assigned to these receptors. TCRdb's copy holds only in-frame clones and misses some; the assay was immunoSEQ multiplex PCR. The table lists 30,000 to 35,000 clones, 72% of them singletons, with around 28% in the top ten. The sequences come from CD4+ T cells from PBMCs cultured with a peptide pool, collected before COVID-19 vaccination. The receptors originated from a human donor who had a prior SARS-CoV-2 infection. CDR3s include the opening cysteine and the closing phenylalanine or tryptophan. Each record gives: clone size, D gene, V gene, J gene, CDR3 protein, CDR3 DNA. A D gene is named only where the DNA matches it firmly. Clone size is shown for a subset of rows, as once, few, many or a class of expanded clone.

NA	TRBD1	TRBV9	TRBJ1-2	CASSRDRGTYGYTF	TGTGCCAGCAGCAGGGACAGGGGGACATATGGCTACACCTTC
NA	TRBD1	TRBV14	TRBJ2-6	CASSYGQGPSSGANVLTF	TGTGCCAGCAGCTACGGACAGGGGCCGAGCTCTGGGGCCAACGTCCTGACTTTC
NA	NA	TRBV18	TRBJ1-2	CASSEVAGNIGYTF	TGTGCCAGCTCAGAGGTTGCAGGGAATATAGGCTACACCTTC
NA	NA	TRBV2	TRBJ1-5	CASSAKYSNQPQHF	TGTGCCAGCAGTGCTAAGTATAGCAATCAGCCCCAGCATTTT
NA	NA	TRBV9	TRBJ1-3	CASSATISGNTIYF	TGTGCCAGCAGCGCCACAATCTCTGGAAACACCATATATTTT
NA	NA	TRBV30	TRBJ1-6	CAWSPMGDRDSPLHF	TGTGCCTGGAGTCCCATGGGGGATCGGGATTCACCCCTCCACTTT
once	NA	TRBV5-1	TRBJ1-4	CASSRDYLDEKLFF	TGCGCCAGCAGCCGGGACTACCTGGATGAAAAACTGTTTTTT
few	NA	TRBV5-1	TRBJ2-5	CASSLGVQETQYF	TGCGCCAGCAGCTTGGGGGTTCAAGAGACCCAGTACTTC
NA	NA	TRBV6-2/TRBV6-3	TRBJ1-1	CASSYSRAEAFF	TGTGCCAGCAGTTACAGCAGGGCTGAAGCTTTCTTT
NA	NA	TRBV5-1	TRBJ2-7	CASSLAGANYEQYF	TGCGCCAGCAGCTTGGCAGGGGCTAACTACGAGCAGTACTTC
few	TRBD1	TRBV10-3	TRBJ2-3	CAIKPGTASDTQYF	TGTGCCATCAAACCCGGGACAGCTTCTGATACGCAGTATTTT
NA	NA	TRBV5-1	TRBJ2-3	CASSLGGLPDTQYF	TGCGCCAGCAGCTTGGGCGGTTTGCCAGATACGCAGTATTTT
NA	NA	TRBV27	TRBJ2-2	CASSLSRTGELFF	TGTGCCAGCAGTTTATCCAGGACCGGGGAGCTGTTTTTT
NA	NA	TRBV28	TRBJ2-2	CASSLRGSPLNTGELFF	TGTGCCAGCAGTTTGAGAGGATCACCCCTGAACACCGGGGAGCTGTTTTTT
NA	NA	TRBV6-5	TRBJ1-1	CASSYSKNLNTEAFF	TGTGCCAGCAGTTACTCGAAGAACCTGAACACTGAAGCTTTCTTT
NA	NA	TRBV7-9	TRBJ1-5	CASSNSNQPQHF	TGTGCCAGCAGCAATAGCAATCAGCCCCAGCATTTT
NA	NA	TRBV5-1	TRBJ2-1	CASSLALGSSYNEQFF	TGCGCCAGCAGCTTGGCCCTCGGGAGCTCCTACAATGAGCAGTTCTTC
NA	TRBD2	TRBV11-2	TRBJ2-3	CASSLNAGGGTDTQYF	TGTGCCAGCAGCTTAAACGCGGGAGGGGGCACAGATACGCAGTATTTT
NA	TRBD2	TRBV10-3	TRBJ2-2	CAISPTSGGPNTGELFF	TGTGCCATCAGTCCGACTAGCGGGGGGCCGAACACCGGGGAGCTGTTTTTT
NA	NA	TRBV5-4	TRBJ2-1	CASMAGTQYNEQFF	TGTGCCAGCATGGCCGGGACGCAATACAATGAGCAGTTCTTC
NA	NA	TRBV27	TRBJ2-6	CASSSGPSGANVLTF	TGTGCCAGCAGTTCCGGACCCTCTGGGGCCAACGTCCTGACTTTC
NA	TRBD1	TRBV5-6	TRBJ1-2	CASSFGYRGLGYTF	TGTGCCAGCAGCTTCGGGTACAGGGGGCTCGGCTACACCTTC
NA	TRBD1	TRBV28	TRBJ2-3	CASSLWGTAGDTQYF	TGTGCCAGCAGTTTGTGGGGGACAGCAGGGGATACGCAGTATTTT
NA	NA	TRBV4-2	TRBJ2-7	CASSQDLIVKEQYF	TGTGCCAGCAGCCAAGATTTGATAGTTAAAGAGCAGTACTTC
NA	NA	TRBV5-1	TRBJ2-5	CASSASPEETQYF	TGCGCCAGCAGCGCTAGTCCTGAGGAGACCCAGTACTTC
few	NA	TRBV9	TRBJ2-3	CASSGRQITSTDTQYF	TGTGCCAGCAGCGGACGACAGATAACTAGCACAGATACGCAGTATTTT
NA	NA	TRBV18	TRBJ2-3	CASSRQRGTDTQYF	TGTGCCAGCTCACGGCAGCGGGGCACAGATACGCAGTATTTT
few	TRBD2	TRBV6-1	TRBJ2-1	CASSEGLTSGWGGEQFF	TGTGCCAGCAGTGAGGGGTTGACTAGCGGATGGGGAGGTGAGCAGTTCTTC
NA	TRBD1	TRBV3-1/TRBV3-2	TRBJ1-5	CASSQDGQGHQPQHF	TGTGCCAGCAGCCAAGACGGACAGGGTCATCAGCCCCAGCATTTT
NA	TRBD1	TRBV11-2	TRBJ1-4	CASSPRTGELEKLFF	TGTGCCAGCAGCCCCCGGACAGGGGAGTTAGAAAAACTGTTTTTT
NA	TRBD2	TRBV4-2	TRBJ2-7	CASSRPTSGGAYEQYF	TGTGCCAGCAGCCGACCCACTAGCGGGGGGGCCTACGAGCAGTACTTC
NA	NA	TRBV9	TRBJ2-3	CASSVEGGGVITDTQYF	TGTGCCAGCAGCGTAGAAGGGGGCGGGGTTATAACAGATACGCAGTATTTT
NA	NA	TRBV7-2	TRBJ1-1	CASSLLPPHLNTEAFF	TGTGCCAGCAGCTTGCTCCCCCCACATTTGAACACTGAAGCTTTCTTT
few	TRBD2	TRBV4-3	TRBJ2-7	CASSQDWGSGSSYEQYF	TGCGCCAGCAGCCAAGATTGGGGTAGCGGGAGCTCCTACGAGCAGTACTTC
NA	TRBD1	TRBV3-1/TRBV3-2	TRBJ2-7	CASSQGTGGVYEQYF	TGTGCCAGCAGCCAAGGAACAGGGGGCGTCTACGAGCAGTACTTC
NA	NA	TRBV3-1/TRBV3-2	TRBJ2-2	CASSQGGPGELFF	TGTGCCAGCAGCCAAGGAGGGCCCGGGGAGCTGTTTTTT
NA	NA	TRBV5-8	TRBJ2-1	CASSLAGDQYNEQFF	TGTGCCAGCAGCTTGGCCGGGGACCAGTACAATGAGCAGTTCTTC
NA	TRBD1	TRBV12-3/TRBV12-4	TRBJ1-1	CASTLTGGTEAFF	TGTGCCAGCACTCTAACAGGGGGCACTGAAGCTTTCTTT
NA	TRBD2	TRBV6-5	TRBJ2-7	CASSYSRLALTYEQYF	TGTGCCAGCAGTTACTCTCGACTAGCCCTAACCTACGAGCAGTACTTC
once	TRBD2	TRBV7-6	TRBJ2-3	CASSYHASGSSTQYF	TGTGCCAGCAGCTACCACGCTAGCGGGAGTAGTACGCAGTATTTT
NA	NA	TRBV5-1	TRBJ2-1	CASSSQTYNEQFF	TGCGCCAGCAGCTCACAAACCTACAATGAGCAGTTCTTC
NA	TRBD1	TRBV14	TRBJ2-3	CASSQDRGQTDTQYF	TGTGCCAGCAGCCAGGACAGGGGTCAGACAGATACGCAGTATTTT
NA	TRBD1	TRBV18	TRBJ2-5	CASSPPGTGGRETQYF	TGTGCCAGCTCACCACCGGGGACAGGGGGCCGGGAGACCCAGTACTTC
few	TRBD1	TRBV27	TRBJ2-7	CASSFLDRGYEQYF	TGTGCCAGCAGTTTTTTGGACAGGGGCTACGAGCAGTACTTC
NA	TRBD1	TRBV6-5	TRBJ1-1	CASSYSWDRGVTEAFF	TGTGCCAGCAGTTACTCTTGGGACAGGGGTGTCACTGAAGCTTTCTTT
NA	NA	TRBV29-1	TRBJ1-2	CSVEDRTSYGYTF	TGCAGCGTTGAAGACAGGACCTCTTATGGCTACACCTTC
NA	NA	TRBV30	TRBJ2-3	CAWGAGTLWDTQYF	TGTGCCTGGGGGGCAGGGACCTTATGGGATACGCAGTATTTT
NA	NA	TRBV7-2	TRBJ1-2	CASSLGGVAYGYTF	TGTGCCAGCAGCTTAGGTGGGGTTGCCTATGGCTACACCTTC